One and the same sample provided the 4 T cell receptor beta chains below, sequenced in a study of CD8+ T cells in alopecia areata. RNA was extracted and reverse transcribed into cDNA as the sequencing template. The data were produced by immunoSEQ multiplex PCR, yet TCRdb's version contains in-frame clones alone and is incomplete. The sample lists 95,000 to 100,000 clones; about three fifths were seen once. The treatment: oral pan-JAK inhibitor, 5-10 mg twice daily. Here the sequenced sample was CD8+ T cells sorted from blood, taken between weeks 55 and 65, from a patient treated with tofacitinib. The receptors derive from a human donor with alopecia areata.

The CDR3 DNA is TGCGCCAGCAGCCTTGACAGGGGAGGGGTGTACAATGAGCAGTTCTTC. Its translation: CASSLDRGGVYNEQFF. The chain couples TRBV5-1 to TRBJ2-1; TRBD1 is a possible D gene (8 bases). Germline V gene sequence: CDR1 SGHRS, CDR2 YFSETQ. The CDR3 runs 16 residues. Trimming took 4 bases from V and 4 from J, leaving 18 bases between them.

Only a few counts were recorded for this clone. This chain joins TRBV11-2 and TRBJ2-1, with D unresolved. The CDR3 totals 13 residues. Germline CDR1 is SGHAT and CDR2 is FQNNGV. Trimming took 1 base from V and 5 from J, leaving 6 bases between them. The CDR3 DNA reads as TGTGCCAGCAGCTTAGGGGCCCACAATGAGCAGTTCTTC. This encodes CASSLGAHNEQFF.

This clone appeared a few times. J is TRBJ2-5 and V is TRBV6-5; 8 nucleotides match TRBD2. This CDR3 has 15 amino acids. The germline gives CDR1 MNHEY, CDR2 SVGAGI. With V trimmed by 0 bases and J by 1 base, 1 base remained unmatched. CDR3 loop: CASSYSLAVQETQYF. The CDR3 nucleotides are TGTGCCAGCAGTTACTCACTAGCGGTCCAAGAGACCCAGTACTTC.

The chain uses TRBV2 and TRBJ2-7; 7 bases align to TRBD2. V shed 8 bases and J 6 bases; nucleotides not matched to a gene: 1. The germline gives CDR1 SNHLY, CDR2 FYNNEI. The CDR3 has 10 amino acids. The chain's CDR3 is CASLAAEQYF. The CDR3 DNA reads TGTGCCAGCCTAGCGGCCGAGCAGTACTTC. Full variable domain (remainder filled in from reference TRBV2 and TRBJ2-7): EPEVTQTPSHQVTQMGQEVILRCVPISNHLYFYWYRQILGQKVEFLVSFYNNEISEKSEIFDDQFSVERPDGSNFTLKIRSTKLEDSAMYFCASLAAEQYFGPGTRLTVT.